This T cell receptor (beta chain) was captured in a study of B cell selection in AIRE deficiency. Sequencing used immunoSEQ multiplex PCR; TCRdb keeps in-frame clones, though not all of them. Of some 24,000 clones in the sample, almost 98% were seen once. To note about this clone: Its antigen is unknown.

Sorting defined conventional CD4 T cells as CD4+CD127+. Study-level findings and limits: AIRE-deficient Tconv and Treg repertoires matched healthy donors in TCRBV, CDR3 length, diversity. About 29% of healthy-donor shared Treg TCRbeta sequences appeared in patient Tconv cells. Only TCRbeta was sequenced; approximately 37% of shared healthy Treg sequences appeared in Tconv.

Between the trimmed V and J ends, which lost 4 bases and 0 bases, there was a span of 12 bases. The length of the CDR3 is 15 residues. Looked up from germline, CDR1 is SGHRS and CDR2 is YFSETQ. The TCR comes from a human donor with AIRE deficiency. The chain uses TRBV5-1 and TRBJ2-3; D gene unclear. Sequenced sample: conventional CD4+ T cells sorted from PBMCs. In DNA, the CDR3 is TGCGCCAGCAGCCACAACAGACCTAGCACAGATACGCAGTATTTT. The encoded protein is CASSHNRPSTDTQYF.